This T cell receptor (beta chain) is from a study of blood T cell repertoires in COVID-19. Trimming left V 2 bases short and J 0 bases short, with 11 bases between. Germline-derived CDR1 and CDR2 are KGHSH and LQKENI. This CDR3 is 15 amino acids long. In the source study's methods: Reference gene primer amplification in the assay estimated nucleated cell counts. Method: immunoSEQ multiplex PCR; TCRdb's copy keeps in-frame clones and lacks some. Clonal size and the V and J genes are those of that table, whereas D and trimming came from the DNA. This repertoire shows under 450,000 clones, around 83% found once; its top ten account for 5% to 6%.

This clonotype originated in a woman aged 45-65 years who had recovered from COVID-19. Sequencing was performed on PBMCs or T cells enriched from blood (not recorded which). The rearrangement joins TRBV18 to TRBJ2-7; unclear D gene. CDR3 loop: CASSPLVAPSYEQYF. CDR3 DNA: TGTGCCAGCTCACCATTGGTGGCCCCCTCCTACGAGCAGTACTTC.